This T cell receptor beta chain emerged from a study of cytotoxic CD8 clonotypes in ibrutinib-treated CLL. About the study: The group held about 11 relapsed/refractory and about 15 treatment-naive patients, with 17 to 18 IGHV unmutated.

About 2 micrograms of genomic DNA, which was extracted from cryopreserved PBMCs, served as the material used for the TCR beta libraries. The CDR3 is 15 amino acids. Trimming stripped 3 bases from V and 4 bases from J, with 16 bases between. Germline CDR1 reads SGHAT; CDR2 reads FQDESV (reference sequence). A 1 in 200,000 to 1 in 1 million T cell depth was the sequencing target. Generated by immunoSEQ multiplex PCR, the TCRdb table keeps only in-frame clones and is missing some. The data show about 300,000 clones, under 70% seen once. The V call is TRBV11-1, the J call TRBJ2-7; a weak D match, TRBD2 (6 bases). This sequence originates from a human donor with chronic lymphocytic leukemia. The source was PBMCs, collected after 36 months of ibrutinib treatment. The CDR3 coding sequence is TGTGCCAGCAGCTTTTACGAAGGAGGGAAATACGAGCAGTACTTC. It specifies CASSFYEGGKYEQYF. Filled out from reference TRBV11-1 and TRBJ2-7, the complete variable domain reads EAEVAQSPRYKITEKSQAVAFWCDPISGHATLYWYRQILGQGPELLVQFQDESVVDDSQLPKDRFSAERLKGVDSTLKIQPAELGDSAMYLCASSFYEGGKYEQYFGPGTRLTVT.